These 28 T cell receptor beta chains share one sample of origin, sequenced in a study of shared clonotypes between healthy human individuals. The data were produced by immunoSEQ multiplex PCR, yet TCRdb's version contains in-frame clones alone and is incomplete. The sample lists 950,000 to 1,300,000 clones, roughly 80% occurring once. The specimen sequenced was memory CD4+ T cells sorted from blood. Subset described: CD45RA-negative fraction. All receptors come from a man younger than 35 in good health.

This rearrangement joins TRBV5-1 to TRBJ1-6; 8 bases agree with TRBD1. After removal of 0 bases from V and 9 bases from J, the junction contained 5 bases not matched to a gene. Germline CDR1 reads SGHRS; CDR2 reads YFSETQ. This CDR3 has 15 residues. DNA of the CDR3: TGCGCCAGCAGCTTGGACAGGGGGGCTGGTTCACCCCTCCACTTT. Translating gives CASSLDRGAGSPLHF.

The rearrangement joins TRBV7-2 to TRBJ1-5; D is uncertain. V was cut by 8 bases and J by 11 bases, with 19 bases left in between. CDR1 and CDR2 from the germline V gene are SGHTA and FQGNSA. The CDR3 length is 13 residues. CDR3 nucleotides: TGTGCCAGCCTCTCCCGGGGTTTATCGTCCCAGCATTTT. This codes for CASLSRGLSSQHF. Filled out from reference TRBV7-2 and TRBJ1-5, the complete variable domain reads GAGVSQSPSNKVTEKGKDVELRCDPISGHTALYWYRQSLGQGLEFLIYFQGNSAPDKSGLPSDRFSAERTGGSVSTLTIQRTQQEDSAVYLCASLSRGLSSQHFGDGTRLSIL.

The chain employs TRBV6-1 and TRBJ1-1; D is possibly TRBD1 (5 bases). The V gene lost 7 bases and the J gene lost 2 bases, with 11 bases spanning the gap. The CDR3 sequence is 13 residues long. Germline V gives CDR1 MNHNS, CDR2 SASEGT. The CDR3 nucleotides are TGTGCCAGCACGGCCAGGGTAAACACTGAAGCTTTCTTT. Amino acid sequence: CASTARVNTEAFF.

This sequence joins TRBV5-6 and TRBJ2-5; D may be TRBD2 (5 bases). Germline lookup yields CDR1 SGHDT and CDR2 YYEEEE. This CDR3 spans 15 amino acids. With 6 bases removed from V and 2 bases from J, the gap between germline ends came to 17 bases. The CDR3 sequence is CASTPGIWVQETQYF. The CDR3 DNA reads as TGTGCCAGCACCCCGGGGATATGGGTACAAGAGACCCAGTACTTC.

The chain employs TRBV2 and TRBJ1-2, with no clear D. CDR3 length: 12 residues. The V and J ends lost 6 bases and 3 bases respectively, with 8 bases between them. CDR1 SNHLY and CDR2 FYNNEI come from the germline V gene. CDR3 loop: CASSRADYGYTF. The DNA of the CDR3 is TGTGCCAGCAGCCGGGCAGACTATGGCTACACCTTC.

The V call is TRBV5-1, the J call TRBJ2-7, with 9 bases matching TRBD2. The J segment lost 0 bases and the V segment lost 1 base, leaving 2 bases of the junction unmatched. The CDR3 consists of 15 residues. The germline V gene has CDR1 SGHRS and CDR2 YFSETQ. The CDR3 DNA reads as TGCGCCAGCAGCTTGATTAGCGGGAGCTCCTACGAGCAGTACTTC. Translating gives CASSLISGSSYEQYF.

This clone was detected a few times. This chain connects TRBV4-1 to TRBJ2-1; the match to TRBD2 covers 14 bases. Germline values: CDR1 MGHRA, CDR2 YSYEKL. J lost 7 bases, V lost 1 base, and 6 bases had no gene match. The CDR3 is 17 residues long. The CDR3 coding sequence is TGCGCCAGCAGCCAAGCCCCCGGGACTAGCGGGAGTAATGAGCAGTTCTTC. Amino acid sequence: CASSQAPGTSGSNEQFF.

This rearrangement joins TRBV7-2 to TRBJ2-7; 7 bases are shared with TRBD1. Germline V lookup: CDR1 SGHTA, CDR2 FQGNSA. This CDR3 region has 15 residues. V trimming: 1 base; J trimming: 0 bases; junction bases outside the gene matches: 3. In DNA form, the CDR3 reads TGTGCCAGCAGCTTAGACAGGGGTCACTCCTACGAGCAGTACTTC. It yields the protein CASSLDRGHSYEQYF. Complete variable domain (other parts from reference TRBV7-2 and TRBJ2-7): GAGVSQSPSNKVTEKGKDVELRCDPISGHTALYWYRQSLGQGLEFLIYFQGNSAPDKSGLPSDRFSAERTGGSVSTLTIQRTQQEDSAVYLCASSLDRGHSYEQYFGPGTRLTVT.

Worth noting for this clone: This specimen includes other DNA sequences encoding the same CDR3. This chain uses TRBV11-2 with TRBJ2-3; D is unclear. There are 12 residues in the CDR3. Deletions cut 5 bases from V and 4 bases from J, with 7 bases between. Germline V lookup: CDR1 SGHAT, CDR2 FQNNGV. CDR3 in DNA: TGTGCCAGCAGCCTGGGTGCAGATACGCAGTATTTT. Translating gives CASSLGADTQYF.

The chain links TRBV19 to TRBJ2-7; perhaps TRBD1 as D (5 bases). The CDR3 extends over 13 amino acids. V lost 7 bases, J lost 3 bases, and 13 bases lay in between. The germline V gene encodes CDR1 LNHDA and CDR2 SQIVND (reference sequence). The CDR3 sequence: CASTDRRHYEQYF. In DNA form, the CDR3 reads TGTGCCAGTACTGACAGAAGACACTACGAGCAGTACTTC.

This clone was recorded only once. Other DNA sequences within the sample encode an identical CDR3. The chain employs TRBV5-1 and TRBJ1-1; the match to TRBD1 covers 8 bases. The CDR3 is 14 residues long. V gave up 4 bases and J gave up 2 bases; unmatched junction bases: 4. The V gene's germline CDR1 is SGHRS and CDR2 YFSETQ. The CDR3 sequence is CASSTGQGNTEAFF. CDR3 DNA sequence: TGCGCCAGCAGCACTGGACAGGGAAACACTGAAGCTTTCTTT.

With regard to this clone: Other DNA sequences in this sample translate to the same CDR3. The V gene is TRBV4-1, the J gene TRBJ1-5; 7 bases line up with TRBD1. Trimming removed 0 bases from V and 2 bases from J; junction bases left unmatched: 4. From germline, CDR1 is MGHRA and CDR2 YSYEKL. The CDR3 length is 16 residues. As DNA, the CDR3 is TGCGCCAGCAGCCAAGAAGGGCAGGGGGGCAATCAGCCCCAGCATTTT. It encodes CASSQEGQGGNQPQHF.

The rearrangement uses TRBV7-2 and TRBJ2-3; TRBD2 matches 7 bases. CDR1 is SGHTA, CDR2 FQGNSA, per germline. With V trimmed by 5 bases and J by 6 bases, 11 bases remained unmatched. The length of the CDR3 is 15 residues. The CDR3 reads CASSPLGGDGDTQYF. CDR3 nucleotide sequence: TGTGCCAGCAGCCCCTTGGGGGGGGATGGGGATACGCAGTATTTT.

The rearrangement links TRBV5-8 to TRBJ2-2; D is uncertain. The V gene lost 2 bases and the J gene lost 0 bases, with 8 bases spanning the gap. This CDR3 has 15 residues. Germline CDR1 is SGHTS and CDR2 is YDEGEE. CDR3 region: CASSLTVSNTGELFF. The DNA for the CDR3 is TGTGCCAGCAGCTTAACGGTTTCGAACACCGGGGAGCTGTTTTTT. The full variable domain, with the rest looked up from reference TRBV5-8 and TRBJ2-2, is EAGVTQSPTHLIKTRGQQATLRCSPISGHTSVYWYQQALGLGLQFLLWYDEGEERNRGNFPPRFSGRQFPNYSSELNVNALELEDSALYLCASSLTVSNTGELFFGEGSRLTVL.

V usage is TRBV5-6 and J usage is TRBJ1-2; TRBD1 might be the D (5 bases). The V gene's germline CDR1 is SGHDT and CDR2 YYEEEE. This CDR3 has 13 amino acids. With 0 bases removed from V and 8 bases from J, the gap between germline ends came to 11 bases. The CDR3 bases are TGTGCCAGCAGCTTGGTGGAGCCAGGGGGCTACACCTTC. Its translation is CASSLVEPGGYTF.

This chain uses TRBV5-1 with TRBJ2-5; TRBD1 matches at 8 bases. The V gene end was trimmed by 3 bases and the J gene end by 1 base; junction bases not matched to a gene: 5. CDR1 SGHRS and CDR2 YFSETQ come from the germline V gene. The length of the CDR3 is 15 residues. The CDR3 reads CASSYGQGAQETQYF. DNA for the CDR3: TGCGCCAGCAGCTACGGACAGGGCGCCCAAGAGACCCAGTACTTC.

This sequence joins TRBV6-6 and TRBJ2-1; D is unresolved. Germline V gene data show CDR1 as MNHNY and CDR2 as SVGAGI (reference sequence). CDR3 length: 14 residues. Trimming took 4 bases from V and 4 from J, leaving 11 bases between them. CDR3 protein: CASSSSNSYNEQFF. The CDR3 DNA reads as TGTGCCAGCAGTTCCAGCAATTCATACAATGAGCAGTTCTTC.

There are a few counts of this clone. The chain is built from TRBV6-1 and TRBJ1-3, with D perhaps matching TRBD1 (5 bases). The CDR3 loop spans 13 amino acids. Germline V gives CDR1 MNHNS, CDR2 SASEGT. V lost 6 bases to trimming and J lost 2 bases, with 8 bases between them. CDR3 in amino acids: CASRGLTGNTIYF. CDR3 sequence (DNA): TGTGCCAGCAGGGGACTGACTGGAAACACCATATATTTT.

The chain recombines TRBV2 with TRBJ1-2, with D hard to call. V dropped 1 base and J dropped 6 bases, with 12 bases sitting between them. Germline V lookup: CDR1 SNHLY, CDR2 FYNNEI. This CDR3 is 14 amino acids long. Written as DNA, the CDR3 is TGTGCCAGCAGTGAAGAGTCGGAATTTGATGGCTACACCTTC. Its translation: CASSEESEFDGYTF.

This chain links TRBV9 with TRBJ2-1; 8 nucleotides agree with TRBD1. Germline-derived CDR1 and CDR2 are SGDLS and YYNGEE. CDR3 size: 16 residues. V trimming: 1 base; J trimming: 5 bases; junction bases outside the gene matches: 8. This chain's CDR3 is CASSVTTGTGNNEQFF. The CDR3 region has the DNA TGTGCCAGCAGCGTAACAACCGGGACAGGAAACAATGAGCAGTTCTTC.

The CDR3 here is CASSSRAGQGTGELFF. The CDR3 nucleotides are TGTGCCAGCAGCTCGAGGGCTGGACAGGGGACCGGGGAGCTGTTTTTT. V is TRBV5-4 and J is TRBJ2-2; 9 bases are shared with TRBD1. Trimming at V came to 3 bases and at J to 5 bases, leaving 8 bases not matched to a gene. The CDR3 totals 16 residues. Germline loops: CDR1 SGHNT, CDR2 YYREEE (reference sequence).

This chain links TRBV10-3 with TRBJ2-3, with D possibly being TRBD2 (6 bases). The CDR3 runs to 15 residues. Trimming took 3 bases from V and 0 from J, leaving 10 bases between them. Per germline, CDR1 ENHRY and CDR2 SYGVKD. CDR3 DNA: TGTGCCATCAGTGATGGGACTCCGAGCACAGATACGCAGTATTTT. Encoded protein: CAISDGTPSTDTQYF.

The rearrangement uses TRBV5-6 and TRBJ2-5, with 8 positions matching TRBD2. This CDR3 region has 16 residues. V lost 4 bases and J lost 5; bases outside the gene matches: 13. The V gene's germline CDR1 is SGHDT and CDR2 YYEEEE. This chain's CDR3 is CASSRPRGGRLETQYF. Here the CDR3 DNA reads TGTGCCAGCAGCCGACCACGCGGGGGGCGGCTTGAGACCCAGTACTTC.

There are a few counts of this clone. This rearrangement joins TRBV12-5 to TRBJ1-6, with D perhaps TRBD1 (6 bases). The V gene lost 1 base and the J gene lost 11 bases, with 9 bases spanning the gap. Germline V CDR1 and CDR2: LGHNT, FRNRAP. This CDR3 is 13 amino acids long. DNA of the CDR3: TGTGCTAGTGGTTTGGACAGGGAAGCACCCCTCCACTTT. This gives the protein CASGLDREAPLHF.

This clone has ten or more counts. This chain links TRBV7-8 with TRBJ1-2; D is possibly TRBD1 (5 bases). The V gene's germline CDR1 is SGHVS and CDR2 FQNEAQ. V lost 5 bases to trimming and J lost 8 bases, with 18 bases between them. This CDR3 contains 14 residues. The CDR3 DNA sequence: TGTGCCAGCAGCCTCCCGGGCAGGGTTTGGGGCTACACCTTC. Translation gives CASSLPGRVWGYTF.

This clone appeared once. The chain recombines TRBV7-8 with TRBJ2-7; a possible D gene is TRBD2 (5 bases). Trimming took off 5 bases at V and 1 base at J, with 18 bases between the two ends. CDR3 length: 16 amino acids. CDR1 is SGHVS and CDR2 is FQNEAQ in the germline V gene. CDR3 bases: TGTGCCAGCAGCCCGTACCGGGATACAGTGTCCTACGAGCAGTACTTC. This codes for CASSPYRDTVSYEQYF.

Only a few counts were recorded for this clone. CDR3 nucleotide sequence: TGTGCCAGCAGCTTACAGACCCCAAATCGGGCGCCGAACTATGGCTACACCTTC. As protein: CASSLQTPNRAPNYGYTF. J is TRBJ1-2 and V is TRBV7-9; D is ambiguous. This CDR3 region has 18 residues. Trimming shortened V by 2 bases and J by 2 bases, and 21 bases separated the two germline ends. Germline CDR1 SEHNR, CDR2 FQNEAQ (reference sequence). Supplemented by reference TRBV7-9 and TRBJ1-2, the full variable domain reads DTGVSQNPRHKITKRGQNVTFRCDPISEHNRLYWYRQTLGQGPEFLTYFQNEAQLEKSRLLSDRFSAERPKGSFSTLEIQRTEQGDSAMYLCASSLQTPNRAPNYGYTFGSGTRLTVV.

This clone was detected once. V and J are TRBV2 and TRBJ1-1; no clear D. Trimming shortened V by 2 bases and J by 1 base, and 8 bases separated the two germline ends. The CDR3 contains 14 residues. CDR1 is SNHLY, CDR2 FYNNEI, per germline. The CDR3 DNA sequence: TGTGCCAGCAGTGAACGCCCGGGGAACACTGAAGCTTTCTTT. It encodes CASSERPGNTEAFF.